This TCR beta chain was recovered during a study of blood T cells in healthy people across ages. With a J-beta primer mix and a sample-barcoded 5' primer, a second PCR ran about 7 to 12 cycles. Per-sample output comprised a minimum of 2.5 million paired-end reads containing CDR3. MiXCR, applied by TCRdb to the 5' RACE reads, yields one record per CDR3 protein. The table lists some 760,000 distinct CDR3 sequences, roughly 25% of them singletons. This clonotype was recorded a few times. V was shortened by 4 bases and J by 5 bases, with 11 bases between the two germline ends. This CDR3 has 14 residues. Per the germline V gene, CDR1 is LGHDT and CDR2 is YNNKEL (reference sequence). This sample was shared with a second study, whose subject was T cells of mothers and their children. That work adds: Over 8.5 million reads per mother and about 3 million per child were obtained.

Sample: blood. The genes are TRBV3-1 and TRBJ1-4; D is undetermined. The TCR was taken from a boy between 10 and 17 years old in good health. CDR3 nucleotide sequence: TGTGCCAGCAGCCTCCGGCAGTTAAATGAAAAACTGTTTTTT. It codes for CASSLRQLNEKLFF.